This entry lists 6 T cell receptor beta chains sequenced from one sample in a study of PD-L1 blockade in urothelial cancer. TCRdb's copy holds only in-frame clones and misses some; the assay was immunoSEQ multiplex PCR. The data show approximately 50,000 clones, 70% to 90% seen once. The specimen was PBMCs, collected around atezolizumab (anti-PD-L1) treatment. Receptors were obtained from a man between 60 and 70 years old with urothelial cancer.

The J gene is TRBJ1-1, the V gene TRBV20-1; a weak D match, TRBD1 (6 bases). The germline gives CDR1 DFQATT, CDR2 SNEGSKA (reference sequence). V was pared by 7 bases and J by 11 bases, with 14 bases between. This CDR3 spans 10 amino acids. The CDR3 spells CSGGLGRAFF. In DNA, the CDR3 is TGCAGTGGGGGGCTCGGGCGCGCTTTCTTT.

CDR3 in amino acids: CASSPFGTGGSGNTIYF. For the CDR3, the DNA is TGTGCCAGCAGCCCCTTCGGGACAGGGGGCTCTGGAAACACCATATATTTT. The chain combines TRBV9 with TRBJ1-3, with TRBD1 identical over 11 bases. CDR1 SGDLS and CDR2 YYNGEE come from the germline V gene. After removal of 4 bases from V and 0 bases from J, the junction contained 6 bases not matched to a gene. The CDR3 sequence is 17 residues long.

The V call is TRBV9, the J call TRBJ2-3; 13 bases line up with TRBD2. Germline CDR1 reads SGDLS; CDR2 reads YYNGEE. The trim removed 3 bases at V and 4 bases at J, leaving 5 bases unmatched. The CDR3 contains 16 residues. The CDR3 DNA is TGTGCCAGCAGCGCCGGACTAGCGGGGGCGGCAGATACGCAGTATTTT. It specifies CASSAGLAGAADTQYF.

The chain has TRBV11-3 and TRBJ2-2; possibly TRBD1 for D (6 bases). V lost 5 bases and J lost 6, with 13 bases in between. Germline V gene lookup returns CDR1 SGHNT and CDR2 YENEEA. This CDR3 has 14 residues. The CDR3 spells CASSPAGEAGELFF. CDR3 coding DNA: TGTGCCAGCAGCCCCGCAGGGGAAGCCGGGGAGCTGTTTTTT.

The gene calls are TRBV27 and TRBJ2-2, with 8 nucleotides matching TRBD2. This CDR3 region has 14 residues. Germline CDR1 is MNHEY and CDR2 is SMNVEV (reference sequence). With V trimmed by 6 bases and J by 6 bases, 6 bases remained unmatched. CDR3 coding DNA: TGTGCCAGCAGACTCGCGGGGGGTCCCGGGGAGCTGTTTTTT. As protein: CASRLAGGPGELFF.

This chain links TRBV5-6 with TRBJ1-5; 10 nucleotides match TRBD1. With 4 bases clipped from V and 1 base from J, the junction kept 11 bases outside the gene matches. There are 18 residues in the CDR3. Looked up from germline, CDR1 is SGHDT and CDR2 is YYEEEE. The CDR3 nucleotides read TGTGCCAGCAGCACCCGGGACAGGGGACTTGGGAGCAATCAGCCCCAGCATTTT. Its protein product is CASSTRDRGLGSNQPQHF.